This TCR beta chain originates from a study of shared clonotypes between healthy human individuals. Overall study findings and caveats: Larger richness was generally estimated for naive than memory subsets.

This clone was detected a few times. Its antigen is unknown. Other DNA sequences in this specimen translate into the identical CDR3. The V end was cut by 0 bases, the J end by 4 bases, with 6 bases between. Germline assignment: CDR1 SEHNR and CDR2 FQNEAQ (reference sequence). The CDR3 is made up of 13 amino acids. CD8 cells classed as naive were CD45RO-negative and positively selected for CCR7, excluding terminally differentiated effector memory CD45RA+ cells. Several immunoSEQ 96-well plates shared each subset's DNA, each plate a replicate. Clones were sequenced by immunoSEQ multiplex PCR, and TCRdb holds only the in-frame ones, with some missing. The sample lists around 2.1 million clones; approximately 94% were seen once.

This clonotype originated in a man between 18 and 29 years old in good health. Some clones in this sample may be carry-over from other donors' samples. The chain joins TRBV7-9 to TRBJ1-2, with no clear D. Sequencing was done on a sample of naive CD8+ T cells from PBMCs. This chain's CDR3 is CASSLASGYGYTF. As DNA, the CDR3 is TGTGCCAGCAGCTTAGCCTCGGGCTATGGCTACACCTTC.